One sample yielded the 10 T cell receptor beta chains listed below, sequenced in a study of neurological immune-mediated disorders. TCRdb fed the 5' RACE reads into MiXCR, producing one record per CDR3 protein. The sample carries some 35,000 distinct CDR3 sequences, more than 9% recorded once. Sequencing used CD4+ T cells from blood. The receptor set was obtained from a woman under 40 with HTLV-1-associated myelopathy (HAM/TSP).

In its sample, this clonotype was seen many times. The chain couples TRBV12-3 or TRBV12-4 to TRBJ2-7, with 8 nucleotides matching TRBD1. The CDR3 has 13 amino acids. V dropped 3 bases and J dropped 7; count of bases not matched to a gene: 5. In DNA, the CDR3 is TGTGCCAGCAGTTTGCAGGGGGCGGGGGAGCAGTACTTC. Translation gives CASSLQGAGEQYF.

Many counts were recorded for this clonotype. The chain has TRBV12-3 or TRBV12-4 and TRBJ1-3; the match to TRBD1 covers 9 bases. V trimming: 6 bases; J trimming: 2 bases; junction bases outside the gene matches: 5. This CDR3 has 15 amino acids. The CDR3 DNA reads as TGTGCCAGCAGCCTCGGGACAGGGACTGGAAACACCATATATTTT. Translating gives CASSLGTGTGNTIYF.

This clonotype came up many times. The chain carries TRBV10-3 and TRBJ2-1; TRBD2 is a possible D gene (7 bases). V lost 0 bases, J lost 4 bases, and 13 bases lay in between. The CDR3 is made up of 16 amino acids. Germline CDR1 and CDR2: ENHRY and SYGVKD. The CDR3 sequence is CAISESSGGLYNEQFF. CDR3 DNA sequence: TGTGCCATCAGTGAGTCGTCGGGGGGCCTTTACAATGAGCAGTTCTTC.

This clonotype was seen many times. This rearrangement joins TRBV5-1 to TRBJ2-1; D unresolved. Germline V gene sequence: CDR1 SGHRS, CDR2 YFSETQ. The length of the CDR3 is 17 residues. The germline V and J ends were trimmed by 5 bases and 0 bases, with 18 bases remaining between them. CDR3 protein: CASSRAIKGFSYNEQFF. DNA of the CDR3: TGCGCCAGCAGTCGCGCAATTAAGGGTTTCTCCTACAATGAGCAGTTCTTC.

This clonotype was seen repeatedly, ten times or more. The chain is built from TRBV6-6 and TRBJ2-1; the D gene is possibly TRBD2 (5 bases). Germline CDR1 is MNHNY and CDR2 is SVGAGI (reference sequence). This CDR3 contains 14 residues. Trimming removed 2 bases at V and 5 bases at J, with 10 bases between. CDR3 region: CASSYAALDNEQFF. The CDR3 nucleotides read TGTGCCAGCAGTTACGCCGCACTAGACAATGAGCAGTTCTTC.

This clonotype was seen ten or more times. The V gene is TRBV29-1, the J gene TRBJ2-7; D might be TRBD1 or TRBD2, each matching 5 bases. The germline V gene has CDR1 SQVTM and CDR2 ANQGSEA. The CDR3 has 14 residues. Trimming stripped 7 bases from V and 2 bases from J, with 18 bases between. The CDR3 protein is CSATGQGTTYEQYF. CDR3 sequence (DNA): TGCAGCGCAACGGGGCAGGGAACCACCTACGAGCAGTACTTC.

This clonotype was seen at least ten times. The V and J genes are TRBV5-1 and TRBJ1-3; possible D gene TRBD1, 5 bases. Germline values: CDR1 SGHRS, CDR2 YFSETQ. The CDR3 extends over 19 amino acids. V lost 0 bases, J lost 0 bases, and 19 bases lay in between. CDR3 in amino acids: CASSLEGRAGVSSGNTIYF. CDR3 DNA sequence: TGCGCCAGCAGCTTGGAGGGGCGAGCAGGTGTAAGCTCTGGAAACACCATATATTTT.

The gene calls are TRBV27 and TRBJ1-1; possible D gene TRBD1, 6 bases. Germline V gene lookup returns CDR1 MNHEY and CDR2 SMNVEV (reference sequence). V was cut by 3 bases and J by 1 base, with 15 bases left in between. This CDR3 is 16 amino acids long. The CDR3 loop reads CASSLLFTGKNTEAFF. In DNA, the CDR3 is TGTGCCAGCAGTTTGCTGTTTACAGGGAAGAACACTGAAGCTTTCTTT.

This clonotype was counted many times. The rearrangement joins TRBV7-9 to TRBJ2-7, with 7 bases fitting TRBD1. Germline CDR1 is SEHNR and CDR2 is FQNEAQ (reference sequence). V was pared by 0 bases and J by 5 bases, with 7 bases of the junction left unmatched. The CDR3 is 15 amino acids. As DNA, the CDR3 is TGTGCCAGCAGCTTAGCGGAGACAGGGTCTCACGAGCAGTACTTC. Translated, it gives CASSLAETGSHEQYF.

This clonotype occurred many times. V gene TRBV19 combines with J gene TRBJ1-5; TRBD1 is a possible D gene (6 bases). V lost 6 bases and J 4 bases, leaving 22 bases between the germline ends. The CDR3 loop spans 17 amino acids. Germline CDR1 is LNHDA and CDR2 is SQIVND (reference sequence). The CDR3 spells CASRKIQGSGANQPQHF. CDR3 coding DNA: TGTGCCAGTAGGAAGATACAGGGTTCGGGGGCAAATCAGCCCCAGCATTTT. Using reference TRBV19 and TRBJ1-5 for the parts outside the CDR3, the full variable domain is DGGITQSPKYLFRKEGQNVTLSCEQNLNHDAMYWYRQDPGQGLRLIYYSQIVNDFQKGDIAEGYSVSREKKESFPLTVTSAQKNPTAFYLCASRKIQGSGANQPQHFGDGTRLSIL.